This TCR beta chain derives from a study of a mutant IDH1 vaccine in newly diagnosed glioma. Study-level background: Vaccination followed radiotherapy alone by 4-6 weeks, or accompanied temozolomide cycles. Visit V12 was at week 35; visit V13 was at week 47. General observations from the study: There were vaccine-induced immune responses in about 92% of the patients.

As concerns this clone: No antigen is known for it.

The sample's time point: week 47, end of study. Vaccinated patients received 300 ug of mutant IDH1 20-mer peptide per dose, with topical imiquimod. Clones were sequenced by immunoSEQ multiplex PCR, and TCRdb holds only the in-frame ones, with some missing. Here the sample spans about 23,000 clones, roughly 80% being singletons. This sequence originates from a man aged 40-50 years with glioma. The material was PBMCs, obtained from a glioma patient whose treatment included an IDH1 peptide vaccine.

CDR3 bases: TGTGCCAGCACGACAGGGGCTGTGTTGGGCGCCGGCACTGAAGCTTTCTTT. This translates into CASTTGAVLGAGTEAFF. V and J are TRBV28 and TRBJ1-1; TRBD1 agrees at 8 bases. The CDR3 runs to 17 residues. The germline gives CDR1 MDHEN, CDR2 SYDVKM. V dropped 7 bases and J dropped 4; count of bases not matched to a gene: 17. Combining the CDR3 with reference TRBV28 and TRBJ1-1 gives the whole variable domain DVKVTQSSRYLVKRTGEKVFLECVQDMDHENMFWYRQDPGLGLRLIYFSYDVKMKEKGDIPEGYSVSREKKERFSLILESASTNQTSMYLCASTTGAVLGAGTEAFFGQGTRLTVV.